This is a list of T cell receptor beta chains from one sample in a study of cytomegalovirus exposure and HLA in healthy donors. Produced via immunoSEQ multiplex PCR; TCRdb's table is partial and in-frame only. The data show 90,000 to 150,000 clones, with around 70% seen just once and roughly 11% held by the top ten. The sequencing input was PBMCs. The receptors originated from a woman in her forties or fifties in good health and CMV-seropositive. Each CDR3 is given with its conserved first and last residue. A D gene is named only where the DNA matches it firmly. Some rows mark clone size as missing; the rest say once, few, many or name a class of expanded clone.

abundance	d_gene	v_gene	j_gene	CDR3aa	CDR3nt
-	-	TRBV27	TRBJ2-3	CASSPWAPADTQYF	TGTGCCAGCAGTCCATGGGCACCCGCAGATACGCAGTATTTT
-	TRBD1	TRBV7-2	TRBJ2-2	CASARTGGYTGELFF	TGTGCCAGCGCTAGGACAGGGGGCTACACCGGGGAGCTGTTTTTT
once	TRBD1	TRBV5-6	TRBJ2-7	CASSPGTGYSYEQYF	TGTGCCAGCAGCCCTGGGACAGGGTACTCCTACGAGCAGTACTTC
-	TRBD2	TRBV5-1	TRBJ2-1	CASILGLAGAFYNEQFF	TGCGCCAGCATCCTAGGACTAGCGGGGGCCTTCTACAATGAGCAGTTCTTC
-	TRBD1	TRBV18	TRBJ2-3	CASSPPTGGDTQYF	TGTGCCAGCTCACCACCGACAGGGGGCGATACGCAGTATTTT
-	-	TRBV18	TRBJ2-7	CASSPQGSGSSYEQYF	TGTGCCAGCTCACCTCAAGGTTCAGGTAGCTCCTACGAGCAGTACTTC
-	TRBD2	TRBV19	TRBJ2-7	CASRLAGDSLTYEQYF	TGTGCCAGTAGACTAGCGGGAGATTCGCTCACCTACGAGCAGTACTTC
-	-	TRBV7-2	TRBJ2-5	CASSSGFGGAETQYF	TGTGCCAGCAGCTCTGGCTTTGGGGGGGCCGAGACCCAGTACTTC
few	-	TRBV7-2	TRBJ2-7	CASSTSSSYEQYF	TGTGCCAGCAGCACCTCGAGCTCCTACGAGCAGTACTTC
-	-	TRBV4-3	TRBJ2-5	CASSQEVSAAAQETQYF	TGCGCCAGCAGCCAAGAGGTCAGTGCGGCAGCCCAAGAGACCCAGTACTTC
-	-	TRBV19	TRBJ1-1	CASSFSGTRLNTEAFF	TGTGCCAGTAGTTTTTCCGGGACACGCTTGAACACTGAAGCTTTCTTT
-	TRBD1	TRBV5-1	TRBJ2-2	CASSLVALWTGTGELFF	TGCGCCAGCAGCTTGGTAGCGCTCTGGACAGGGACCGGGGAGCTGTTTTTT
-	-	TRBV7-2	TRBJ2-6	CASSSGVGANVLTF	TGTGCCAGCAGCTCGGGGGTAGGGGCCAACGTCCTGACTTTC
-	-	TRBV18	TRBJ2-1	CASSPVSGSNEQFF	TGTGCCAGCTCACCGGTCTCAGGGTCCAATGAGCAGTTCTTC
-	TRBD1	TRBV7-6	TRBJ2-2	CASSRSSGTATGELFF	TGTGCCAGCAGCCGATCCTCCGGGACAGCCACCGGGGAGCTGTTTTTT
-	-	TRBV10-1	TRBJ2-1	CASSENGIQFF	TGCGCCAGCAGCGAGAACGGGATACAGTTCTTC
-	-	TRBV19	TRBJ2-6	CASSIDGTSGANVLTF	TGTGCCAGTAGTATAGATGGGACTTCTGGGGCCAACGTCCTGACTTTC
-	TRBD2	TRBV19	TRBJ2-3	CASSLTSGSGTDTQYF	TGTGCCAGTAGCCTCACTAGCGGGAGCGGAACAGATACGCAGTATTTT
-	-	TRBV2	TRBJ1-5	CAIGDQPQHF	TGTGCCATCGGGGATCAGCCCCAGCATTTT
few	-	TRBV5-8	TRBJ1-4	CASSLLRGEKLFF	TGTGCCAGCAGCTTATTAAGGGGCGAAAAACTGTTTTTT
-	TRBD1	TRBV4-3	TRBJ1-5	CASSQDLGQGGQPQHF	TGCGCCAGCAGCCAAGATCTTGGACAGGGCGGACAGCCCCAGCATTTT
once	TRBD1	TRBV6-1	TRBJ2-7	CASKRDSLSSYEQYF	TGTGCCAGCAAAAGGGACAGCCTAAGCTCCTACGAGCAGTACTTC
-	-	TRBV10-3	TRBJ2-1	CACGALDGNEQFF	TGTGCCTGTGGGGCCTTGGATGGCAATGAGCAGTTCTTC
-	TRBD1	TRBV18	TRBJ2-2	CASSPQQGDGELFF	TGTGCCAGCTCACCCCAACAGGGGGACGGGGAGCTGTTTTTT
-	TRBD1	TRBV6-5	TRBJ1-4	CASRFQGATNEKLFF	TGTGCCAGCAGGTTCCAGGGGGCAACTAATGAAAAACTGTTTTTT
-	-	TRBV2	TRBJ1-2	CASSGAGPYGYTF	TGTGCCAGCAGTGGGGCAGGCCCCTATGGCTACACCTTC
-	TRBD2	TRBV7-6	TRBJ2-5	CASSLAGGQETQYF	TGTGCCAGCAGCTTAGCGGGGGGGCAAGAGACCCAGTACTTC
-	-	TRBV20-1	TRBJ1-2	CSAFSSYGYTF	TGCAGCGCGTTTTCGTCGTATGGCTACACCTTC
-	-	TRBV6-1	TRBJ2-7	CASREGFGEQYF	TGTGCCAGCAGGGAGGGTTTCGGCGAGCAGTACTTC
-	-	TRBV6-4	TRBJ2-1	CASSVVGGQNNEQFF	TGTGCCAGCAGTGTCGTCGGGGGGCAGAACAATGAGCAGTTCTTC
-	-	TRBV7-9	TRBJ2-4	CASSLVPGPGNIQYF	TGTGCCAGCAGCTTAGTACCAGGGCCGGGAAACATTCAGTACTTC
-	-	TRBV4-2	TRBJ2-1	CASSQRVGGEQFF	TGTGCCAGCAGCCAAAGGGTGGGAGGCGAGCAGTTCTTC
few	TRBD1	TRBV6-1	TRBJ1-2	CASSEEAGGNGYTF	TGTGCCAGCAGTGAAGAAGCAGGGGGCAATGGCTACACCTTC
-	-	TRBV6-1	TRBJ1-1	CASKGGGTEAFF	TGTGCCAGCAAAGGGGGGGGAACTGAAGCTTTCTTT
-	-	TRBV10-3	TRBJ1-1	CAISESDSRTEAFF	TGTGCCATCAGTGAGTCCGACAGTCGCACTGAAGCTTTCTTT
-	-	TRBV2	TRBJ1-2	CASSEAPQGNGYTF	TGTGCCAGCAGTGAAGCGCCCCAGGGTAATGGCTACACCTTC